The 26 T cell receptor beta chains in this list originate from one sample, sequenced in a study of blood T cells in healthy people across ages. A J-beta primer mix and a sample-barcoded 5' primer were used in a second PCR of about 7 to 12 cycles. TCRdb redid the calling of the 5' RACE reads with MiXCR, one entry per CDR3 protein. This table holds hundreds of thousands of distinct CDR3 sequences, around 50% found once. Sequencing was done on a sample of blood. These receptors were taken from a middle-aged man in good health.

V gene TRBV20-1 combines with J gene TRBJ2-1, with D perhaps matching TRBD1 (5 bases). V lost 5 bases and J 1 base, leaving 15 bases between the germline ends. Germline V lookup: CDR1 DFQATT, CDR2 SNEGSKA (reference sequence). This CDR3 has 15 amino acids. For the CDR3, the DNA is TGCAGTGCTCTTTATACAGGCCGATCCTACAATGAGCAGTTCTTC. Amino acid sequence: CSALYTGRSYNEQFF.

The chain has TRBV28 and TRBJ2-7; no firm D call. The CDR3 loop spans 13 amino acids. CDR1 and CDR2 (germline): MDHEN, SYDVKM. The V and J ends lost 11 bases and 7 bases respectively, with 21 bases between them. The CDR3 DNA follows: TGTGCCGGCACGGACGGCTTAAACAATGAGCAGTACTTC. This sequence encodes CAGTDGLNNEQYF. Variable domain in full (rest from reference TRBV28 and TRBJ2-7): DVKVTQSSRYLVKRTGEKVFLECVQDMDHENMFWYRQDPGLGLRLIYFSYDVKMKEKGDIPEGYSVSREKKERFSLILESASTNQTSMYLCAGTDGLNNEQYFGPGTRLTVT.

This chain uses TRBV5-1 with TRBJ2-1, with D possibly TRBD2 on 6 matching bases. The length of the CDR3 is 14 residues. CDR1 SGHRS and CDR2 YFSETQ come from the germline V gene. Trimming took off 1 base at V and 8 bases at J, with 13 bases between the two ends. CDR3 sequence: CASSLRSSGDEQFF. The CDR3 region has the DNA TGCGCCAGCAGCTTGAGGTCGTCGGGAGATGAGCAGTTCTTC.

This chain connects TRBV7-9 to TRBJ1-2; D possibly corresponds to TRBD1 (5 bases). V was trimmed by 4 bases and J by 4 bases, leaving 16 bases between them. Germline V gives CDR1 SEHNR, CDR2 FQNEAQ (reference sequence). The CDR3 runs to 15 residues. CDR3 coding DNA: TGTGCCAGCAGCTCTCCAGGGACGAGTCTCTATGGCTACACCTTC. Translating gives CASSSPGTSLYGYTF. The full variable domain, in which reference TRBV7-9 and TRBJ1-2 provide the parts outside the CDR3, is DTGVSQNPRHKITKRGQNVTFRCDPISEHNRLYWYRQTLGQGPEFLTYFQNEAQLEKSRLLSDRFSAERPKGSFSTLEIQRTEQGDSAMYLCASSSPGTSLYGYTFGSGTRLTVV.

In this sample, this clonotype turned up a few times. The CDR3 sequence is CASSPHNRQHIYNEQFF. In DNA, the CDR3 is TGTGCCAGCAGCCCACACAACAGACAGCACATATACAATGAGCAGTTCTTC. V is TRBV7-2 and J is TRBJ2-1, with D possibly TRBD1 on 5 matching bases. The germline V and J ends were trimmed by 5 bases and 4 bases, with 21 bases remaining between them. This CDR3 has 17 residues. Germline values: CDR1 SGHTA, CDR2 FQGNSA.

The chain joins TRBV15 to TRBJ2-1; D is possibly TRBD1 (6 bases). The CDR3 loop spans 15 amino acids. Trimming removed 3 bases from V and 1 base from J, with 10 bases in between. Germline-derived CDR1 and CDR2 are LNHNV and YYDKDF (reference sequence). The CDR3 DNA reads TGTGCCACCAGCAGCTGGACAGAATCCTACAATGAGCAGTTCTTC. This encodes CATSSWTESYNEQFF.

This clonotype showed up just once. The chain carries TRBV18 and TRBJ1-4; D might be TRBD1 (5 bases). Germline CDR1 is KGHSH and CDR2 is LQKENI. V lost 0 bases and J lost 8, with 10 bases in between. The CDR3 covers 14 residues. DNA for the CDR3: TGTGCCAGCTCACCACCGCTGGGGACGGAAAAACTGTTTTTT. Its translation is CASSPPLGTEKLFF.

Here the CDR3 reads CASSKMAGTTKNIQYF. The CDR3, as DNA: TGTGCCAGCAGCAAAATGGCGGGCACCACCAAAAACATTCAGTACTTC. The chain carries TRBV3-1 and TRBJ2-4, with TRBD2 as a possible D gene (5 bases). Germline values: CDR1 LGHDT, CDR2 YNNKEL (reference sequence). CDR3 length: 16 residues. Trimming took 5 bases from V and 2 from J, leaving 16 bases between them. Using reference TRBV3-1 and TRBJ2-4 for the parts outside the CDR3, the full variable domain is DTAVSQTPKYLVTQMGNDKSIKCEQNLGHDTMYWYKQDSKKFLKIMFSYNNKELIINETVPNRFSPKSPDKAHLNLHINSLELGDSAVYFCASSKMAGTTKNIQYFGAGTRLSVL.

The chain links TRBV10-3 to TRBJ2-1; 10 bases are shared with TRBD2. The length of the CDR3 is 14 residues. Looked up from germline, CDR1 is ENHRY and CDR2 is SYGVKD. The J segment lost 4 bases and the V segment lost 7 bases, leaving 4 bases of the junction unmatched. The CDR3 nucleotides are TGTGCCATCAACGAGCGGGAGGGTTACAATGAGCAGTTCTTC. Translation gives CAINEREGYNEQFF.

A few counts support this clonotype. The V call is TRBV28, the J call TRBJ2-5; D gene unclear. The CDR3 has 13 residues. Germline lookup yields CDR1 MDHEN and CDR2 SYDVKM. V lost 7 bases and J 0 bases, leaving 9 bases between the germline ends. CDR3 nucleotides: TGTGCCAGCACCTTCGACTACCAAGAGACCCAGTACTTC. As protein: CASTFDYQETQYF.

The V gene is TRBV20-1, the J gene TRBJ2-1, with 8 bases matching TRBD1. The CDR3 is 16 residues long. Germline values: CDR1 DFQATT, CDR2 SNEGSKA (reference sequence). J was trimmed by 8 bases and V by 6 bases; bases with no gene match: 18. CDR3 sequence reads: CSAPDRDRLRLDEQFF. CDR3 coding DNA: TGCAGTGCGCCGGACAGGGACCGACTCCGCTTGGATGAGCAGTTCTTC.

This chain links TRBV29-1 with TRBJ2-5, with 9 bases fitting TRBD1. Germline V lookup: CDR1 SQVTM, CDR2 ANQGSEA. This CDR3 spans 14 amino acids. Trimming took 8 bases from V and 4 from J; bases not matched to a gene: 11. The CDR3 bases are TGCAGCTCTGGCGGACTGACAGGGGGAGAGACCCAGTACTTC. The encoded protein is CSSGGLTGGETQYF. Full variable domain (outside the CDR3, taken from reference TRBV29-1 and TRBJ2-5): SAVISQKPSRDICQRGTSLTIQCQVDSQVTMMFWYRQQPGQSLTLIATANQGSEATYESGFVIDKFPISRPNLTFSTLTVSNMSPEDSSIYLCSSGGLTGGETQYFGPGTRLLVL.

This rearrangement joins TRBV5-1 to TRBJ1-1; D remains ambiguous. CDR3 length: 14 residues. Germline V gene sequence: CDR1 SGHRS, CDR2 YFSETQ. The ends were cut back, 4 bases at V and 1 base at J, with 11 bases in the middle. Here the CDR3 DNA reads TGCGCCAGCAGCCAGCCCCAAACGAACACTGAAGCTTTCTTT. This sequence encodes CASSQPQTNTEAFF.

J is TRBJ1-6 and V is TRBV6-2 or TRBV6-3; D is unclear. V was pared by 2 bases and J by 9 bases, with 8 bases between. The CDR3 is 13 amino acids. The germline V gene encodes CDR1 MNHEY and CDR2 SVGEGT. Here the CDR3 DNA reads TGTGCCAGCAGTTACCTCGCATCTTCACCCCTCCACTTT. It encodes CASSYLASSPLHF.

This clonotype came up once. The chain carries TRBV29-1 and TRBJ2-7; D not resolved. V lost 2 bases and J lost 0, with 8 bases in between. The CDR3 is 13 amino acids. Germline lookup yields CDR1 SQVTM and CDR2 ANQGSEA. In nucleotides, the CDR3 is TGCAGCGTTGAAAACCTGGACTCCTACGAGCAGTACTTC. Encoded protein: CSVENLDSYEQYF.

Comment on this clonotype: A read error may explain this, as a much larger clone is one base away. The rearrangement uses TRBV6-1 and TRBJ2-3, with TRBD2 as a possible D gene (5 bases). There are 13 residues in the CDR3. V was pared by 4 bases and J by 2 bases, with 7 bases between. Germline CDR1 and CDR2: MNHNS and SASEGT. The CDR3 DNA is TGTGCCAGCAGTGGAGCGGTCACAGATACGCAGTATTTT. Protein sequence: CASSGAVTDTQYF.

The V gene is TRBV20-1, the J gene TRBJ2-7; no definite D call. From germline, CDR1 is DFQATT and CDR2 SNEGSKA (reference sequence). CDR3 length: 13 amino acids. Trimming took off 2 bases at V and 1 base at J, with 9 bases between the two ends. This CDR3 is CSARPQTSYEQYF. Here the CDR3 DNA reads TGCAGTGCTAGACCCCAGACATCCTACGAGCAGTACTTC.

The CDR3 loop is CASSLTPGQGDEQYF. The CDR3 DNA sequence: TGTGCCAGCAGCTTAACTCCTGGGCAGGGGGACGAGCAGTACTTC. The rearrangement joins TRBV7-3 to TRBJ2-7, with 7 bases aligning to TRBD1. The V and J ends lost 0 bases and 5 bases, in that order; junction bases with no gene match: 7. This CDR3 comprises 15 residues. Germline lookup yields CDR1 SGHTA and CDR2 FQGTGA.

The chain uses TRBV20-1 and TRBJ1-2, with D perhaps matching TRBD1 (5 bases). CDR1 is DFQATT, CDR2 SNEGSKA, per germline (reference sequence). The CDR3 is 12 amino acids. V dropped 6 bases and J dropped 13 bases, with 21 bases sitting between them. The CDR3 DNA sequence: TGCAGTGCCACTACCATCAGGGACGGAGGCACCTTC. This gives the protein CSATTIRDGGTF.

This sequence joins TRBV20-1 and TRBJ2-5, with 8 bases fitting TRBD1. V shed 3 bases, J shed 11 bases, and the junction held 11 bases outside the gene matches. The CDR3 is made up of 13 amino acids. Germline-derived CDR1 and CDR2 are DFQATT and SNEGSKA (reference sequence). CDR3 amino acids: CSASSRGLGEQYF. The CDR3 DNA reads as TGCAGTGCTAGTTCCAGGGGGCTCGGTGAGCAGTACTTC.

This chain links TRBV7-2 with TRBJ2-1; D unclear. This CDR3 spans 15 amino acids. The V end lost 3 bases, the J end lost 0 bases, and 9 bases lay between the germline ends. CDR1 SGHTA and CDR2 FQGNSA come from the germline V gene. CDR3 residues: CASSFSVSSYNEQFF. CDR3 in DNA: TGTGCCAGCAGCTTTTCGGTTAGCTCCTACAATGAGCAGTTCTTC.

The chain links TRBV28 to TRBJ2-3, with D perhaps TRBD1 (6 bases). CDR3 length: 17 residues. Trimming removed 6 bases at V and 2 bases at J, with 21 bases between. The germline CDR1 and CDR2 sequences are MDHEN and SYDVKM. The CDR3 bases are TGTGCCAGCAGACAGGGAATACAGGGCCTATACACAGATACGCAGTATTTT. Translated, it gives CASRQGIQGLYTDTQYF.

The rearrangement links TRBV12-3 or TRBV12-4 to TRBJ2-7; 10 bases align to TRBD2. This CDR3 has 17 residues. Trimming cost V 6 bases and J 2 bases; bases outside gene matches: 13. The CDR3 loop is CASSPNLAGVITYEQYF. In nucleotides, the CDR3 is TGTGCCAGCAGCCCAAACCTAGCGGGAGTCATTACCTACGAGCAGTACTTC.

The chain is built from TRBV5-1 and TRBJ2-5; D might be TRBD1 (6 bases). CDR3 length: 16 amino acids. V was clipped by 3 bases and J by 5 bases, with 20 bases between them. CDR1 is SGHRS, CDR2 YFSETQ, per germline. The DNA of the CDR3 is TGCGCCAGCAGCTCTGAATCACAGGGTGGCGATGAGACCCAGTACTTC. Its protein is CASSSESQGGDETQYF.

At least ten counts were recorded for this clonotype. The rearrangement links TRBV12-3 or TRBV12-4 to TRBJ1-2; 12 bases map to TRBD1. The junction had 9 bases not matched to a gene; V was cut back by 3 bases and J by 4 bases. CDR3 length: 17 residues. The CDR3 sequence is CASSFGGQGAGVYGYTF. The CDR3 region has the DNA TGTGCCAGCAGTTTCGGGGGACAGGGGGCTGGAGTCTATGGCTACACCTTC.

The chain joins TRBV7-9 to TRBJ2-5; D might be TRBD1 (6 bases). Judging by the DNA end, TRBJ2-7 fits better; the J call may be wrong. Germline V gene lookup returns CDR1 SEHNR and CDR2 FQNEAQ (reference sequence). This CDR3 contains 14 residues. CDR3 bases: TGTGCCAGCGGCGGCAGGGACACAGGATACGAGCAGTACTTC. Its translation: CASGGRDTGYEQYF.